This T cell receptor beta chain was recovered during a study of shared clonotypes between healthy human individuals. TCRdb's table, derived via immunoSEQ multiplex PCR, lists solely in-frame clones and lacks some. The data show over a million clones, approximately 97% seen once. V lost 6 bases and J lost 5, with 13 bases in between. Germline assignment: CDR1 SQVTM and CDR2 ANQGSEA. This CDR3 is 12 amino acids long. This receptor was obtained from a man in his thirties or forties in good health. The genes are TRBV29-1 and TRBJ2-5; TRBD1 might be the D (6 bases). The sequenced sample was naive CD4+ T cells sorted from blood. Subset of the sample: CD45RA+ positively selected. In nucleotides, the CDR3 is TGCAGCGTCCGGACAGTGGGCGAGACCCAGTACTTC. Translated: CSVRTVGETQYF.